Below, 21 T cell receptor beta chains from the same sample are listed, as sequenced in a study of T cells expressing NK-cell markers. TCRdb reprocessed the 5' RACE reads and stores each CDR3 protein as one record, lacking DNA. This sample contains roughly 390,000 distinct CDR3 sequences. Sequenced sample: blood T cells: a sorted CD56 or NKG2C T cell subset, CD4+ or CD8+ T cells, or bulk PBMC T cells (not recorded which). Receptor source: a woman aged 50 to 60 in good health.

The rearrangement joins TRBV4-1 to TRBJ1-3; TCRdb's assignment of TRBD1 cannot be checked, as there is no DNA. This CDR3 is 16 amino acids long. In germline, CDR1 is MGHRA, CDR2 YSYEKL. The CDR3 reads CASSVDRFNSGNTIYF.

The chain couples TRBV7-2 to TRBJ1-4; without DNA, the TCRdb call of TRBD1 cannot be checked. The CDR3 extends over 13 amino acids. Germline V gives CDR1 SGHTA, CDR2 FQGNSA. This CDR3 is CASSSLDSFVLFF.

The genes are TRBV12-3 or TRBV12-4 and TRBJ1-1; TCRdb calls TRBD1, which cannot be checked without DNA. This CDR3 has 14 amino acids. The CDR3 sequence is CASSWGGANTEAFF.

The chain employs TRBV2 and TRBJ2-3; lacking DNA, the TRBD2 call made by TCRdb goes unchecked. Per germline, CDR1 SNHLY and CDR2 FYNNEI. The CDR3 length is 16 residues. The CDR3 loop reads CASSEMASGSGDTQYF.

The chain uses TRBV27 and TRBJ1-5; TCRdb indicates TRBD1, and absent DNA this call remains unverified. The CDR3 has 14 amino acids. Germline values: CDR1 MNHEY, CDR2 SMNVEV (reference sequence). The CDR3 loop reads CASSRDKAVQPQHF.

The J gene is TRBJ1-6, the V gene TRBV6-5; the D call of TRBD1 rests on TCRdb alone, since no DNA is present to check it. The CDR3 sequence is 14 residues long. Germline CDR1 and CDR2: MNHEY and SVGAGI. The CDR3 spells CASRNRGYNSPLHF.

The rearrangement links TRBV6-1 to TRBJ2-3. The CDR3 is 16 residues long. Germline loops: CDR1 MNHNS, CDR2 SASEGT. CDR3 sequence: CASSEETVRDTDTQYF.

The V call is TRBV6-5, the J call TRBJ2-3; TCRdb proposes TRBD1, but this gene call is untestable without DNA. Germline values: CDR1 MNHEY, CDR2 SVGAGI. The CDR3 is made up of 17 amino acids. The CDR3 reads CASTKNWDRHSTDTQYF.

CDR3 protein: CATSDAGTSGSLETQYF. This sequence joins TRBV24-1 and TRBJ2-5; with no DNA, the TCRdb D assignment of TRBD2 cannot be verified. The CDR3 extends over 17 amino acids. Germline V gives CDR1 KGHDR, CDR2 SFDVKD.

J is TRBJ2-1 and V is TRBV24-1; absent DNA, TCRdb's TRBD2 call cannot be checked. The CDR3 consists of 13 residues. Germline lookup yields CDR1 KGHDR and CDR2 SFDVKD. Here the CDR3 reads CATTTGTSGEQFF.

J is TRBJ2-1 and V is TRBV5-1; TCRdb calls TRBD1, which cannot be checked without DNA. The CDR3 contains 16 residues. Germline CDR1 reads SGHRS; CDR2 reads YFSETQ. CDR3: CASSIPQGASYNEQFF.

The chain is built from TRBV20-1 and TRBJ2-3; the D call of TRBD2 rests on TCRdb alone, since no DNA is present to check it. This CDR3 is built from 15 residues. Looked up from germline, CDR1 is DFQATT and CDR2 is SNEGSKA (reference sequence). CDR3 protein: CSARDTGGPEDTQYF.

The V call is TRBV3-1, the J call TRBJ2-6; TCRdb selects TRBD1, and the lack of DNA leaves this call unchecked. This CDR3 has 18 residues. Germline CDR1 LGHDT, CDR2 YNNKEL (reference sequence). The CDR3: CASSRGQGKSLVANVLTF. Based on the CDR3 plus reference TRBV3-1 and TRBJ2-6, the full variable domain is DTAVSQTPKYLVTQMGNDKSIKCEQNLGHDTMYWYKQDSKKFLKIMFSYNNKELIINETVPNRFSPKSPDKAHLNLHINSLELGDSAVYFCASSRGQGKSLVANVLTFGAGSRLTVL.

The chain recombines TRBV28 with TRBJ2-2; TCRdb proposes TRBD1, but this gene call is untestable without DNA. This CDR3 region has 16 residues. CDR1 MDHEN and CDR2 SYDVKM come from the germline V gene. The CDR3 reads CASSLRQGYFTGELFF.

V usage is TRBV6-5 and J usage is TRBJ1-1; TCRdb's D call of TRBD1 is untestable without DNA. The germline V gene encodes CDR1 MNHEY and CDR2 SVGAGI. This CDR3 spans 13 amino acids. CDR3 sequence: CATHRGLNTEAFF.

The chain links TRBV5-1 to TRBJ2-2; the D call from TCRdb, TRBD2, cannot be confirmed without DNA. Germline CDR1 is SGHRS and CDR2 is YFSETQ. The CDR3 has 16 residues. CDR3 loop: CASSLEGRAASGELFF. The full variable domain, its missing parts supplied by reference TRBV5-1 and TRBJ2-2, is KAGVTQTPRYLIKTRGQQVTLSCSPISGHRSVSWYQQTPGQGLQFLFEYFSETQRNKGNFPGRFSGRQFSNSRSEMNVSTLELGDSALYLCASSLEGRAASGELFFGEGSRLTVL.

The chain combines TRBV7-9 with TRBJ2-5; TCRdb picks TRBD2, but there is no DNA to check that call. The CDR3 contains 16 residues. Germline assignment: CDR1 SEHNR and CDR2 FQNEAQ (reference sequence). This CDR3 reads CASSLPSGRVKETQYF.

This rearrangement joins TRBV29-1 to TRBJ2-1; TCRdb's assignment of TRBD2 cannot be checked, as there is no DNA. Germline V lookup: CDR1 SQVTM, CDR2 ANQGSEA. This CDR3 spans 12 amino acids. CDR3 protein: CSGELGFNEQFF.

The chain joins TRBV4-1 to TRBJ2-5. Germline CDR1 and CDR2: MGHRA and YSYEKL. The length of the CDR3 is 12 residues. The CDR3 protein is CASSRPQETQYF.

The CDR3 spells CASSLLNGGDNEQFF. The chain joins TRBV7-9 to TRBJ2-1; the D gene TCRdb calls, TRBD2, cannot be checked with no DNA. CDR1 SEHNR and CDR2 FQNEAQ come from the germline V gene (reference sequence). The CDR3 covers 15 residues.

The chain couples TRBV19 to TRBJ1-5; TCRdb calls TRBD1, which cannot be checked without DNA. Germline CDR1 is LNHDA and CDR2 is SQIVND (reference sequence). The CDR3 is 14 amino acids. The CDR3 here is CASSGQAQAQPQHF.